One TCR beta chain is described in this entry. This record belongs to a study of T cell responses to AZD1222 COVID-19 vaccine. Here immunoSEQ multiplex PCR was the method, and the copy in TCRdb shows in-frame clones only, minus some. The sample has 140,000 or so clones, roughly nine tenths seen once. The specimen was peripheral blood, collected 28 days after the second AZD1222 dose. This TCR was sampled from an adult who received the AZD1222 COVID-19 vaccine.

The CDR3 coding sequence is TGTGCCGGGGAACACAGCCTCCAAGAGACCCAGTACTTC. Amino acids: CAGEHSLQETQYF. V usage is TRBV6-5 and J usage is TRBJ2-5; D ambiguous. The germline CDR1 and CDR2 sequences are MNHEY and SVGAGI. Between the trimmed V and J ends, which lost 11 bases and 1 base, there was a span of 14 bases. CDR3 size: 13 residues.